The T cell receptor beta chain described here comes from a study of T cell responses to AZD1222 COVID-19 vaccine. About the research overall: Pooling of second doses given at about 4 or about 12 weeks was done. Overall study findings and caveats: Donors were chiefly white British, with a greater number of females, and clonal diversity was perhaps underestimated.

From germline, CDR1 is SGDLS and CDR2 YYNGEE. The length of the CDR3 is 16 residues. Trimming left V 4 bases short and J 1 base short, with 14 bases between. Concerning this clone itself: Its antigen is not identified.

Assay used: immunoSEQ multiplex PCR; TCRdb lists only in-frame clones, some missing. The sample yields 100,000 to 140,000 clones, about 90% seen once. This chain links TRBV9 with TRBJ2-2; D not certain. The source material was peripheral blood, sampled on day 0 of AZD1222 vaccination. The sequence was collected from an adult in good health. CDR3 in amino acids: CASSLGSSMNTGELFF. The CDR3, as DNA: TGTGCCAGCAGCCTAGGGTCCTCTATGAACACCGGGGAGCTGTTTTTT.